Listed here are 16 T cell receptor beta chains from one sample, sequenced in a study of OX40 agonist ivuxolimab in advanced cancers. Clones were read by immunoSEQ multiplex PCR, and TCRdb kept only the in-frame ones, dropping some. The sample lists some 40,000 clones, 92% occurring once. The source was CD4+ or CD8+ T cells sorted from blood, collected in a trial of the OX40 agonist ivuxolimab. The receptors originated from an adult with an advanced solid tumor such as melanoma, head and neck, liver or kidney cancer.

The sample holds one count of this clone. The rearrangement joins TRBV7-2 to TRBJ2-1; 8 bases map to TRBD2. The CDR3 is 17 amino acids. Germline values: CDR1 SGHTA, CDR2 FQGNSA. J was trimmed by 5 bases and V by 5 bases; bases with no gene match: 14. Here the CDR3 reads CASSPAGRGDQNNEQFF. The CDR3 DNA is TGTGCCAGCAGCCCGGCGGGGCGGGGGGACCAAAACAATGAGCAGTTCTTC.

Written as DNA, the CDR3 is TGTGCCAGCAGTTACTTGAGGGACGCTGCGTACGAGCAGTACTTC. It translates to CASSYLRDAAYEQYF. The chain joins TRBV6-6 to TRBJ2-7; D possibly uses TRBD1 or TRBD2 (5 bases each). V lost 1 base and J 4 bases, leaving 14 bases between the germline ends. CDR3 length: 15 residues. Per germline, CDR1 MNHNY and CDR2 SVGAGI (reference sequence).

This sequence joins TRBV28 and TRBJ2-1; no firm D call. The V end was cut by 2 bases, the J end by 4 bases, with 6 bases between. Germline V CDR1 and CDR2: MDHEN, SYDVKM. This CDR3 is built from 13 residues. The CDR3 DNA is TGTGCCAGCAGTTTAAAAGGGTACAATGAGCAGTTCTTC. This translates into CASSLKGYNEQFF. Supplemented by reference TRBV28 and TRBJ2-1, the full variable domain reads DVKVTQSSRYLVKRTGEKVFLECVQDMDHENMFWYRQDPGLGLRLIYFSYDVKMKEKGDIPEGYSVSREKKERFSLILESASTNQTSMYLCASSLKGYNEQFFGPGTRLTVL.

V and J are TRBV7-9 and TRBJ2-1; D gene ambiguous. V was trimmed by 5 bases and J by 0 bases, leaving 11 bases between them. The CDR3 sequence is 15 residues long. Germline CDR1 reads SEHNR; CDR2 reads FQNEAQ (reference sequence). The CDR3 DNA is TGTGCCAGCAGCCCGACATCGAGCTCCTACAATGAGCAGTTCTTC. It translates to CASSPTSSSYNEQFF.

The CDR3 region has the DNA TGTGCCTGGAGTCGACAAGAGACCCAGTACTTC. Amino acids: CAWSRQETQYF. The chain carries TRBV30 and TRBJ2-5; no clear D. The CDR3 covers 11 residues. Deletions cut 2 bases from V and 2 bases from J, with 3 bases between. CDR1 is GTSNPN and CDR2 is SVGIG in the germline V gene (reference sequence).

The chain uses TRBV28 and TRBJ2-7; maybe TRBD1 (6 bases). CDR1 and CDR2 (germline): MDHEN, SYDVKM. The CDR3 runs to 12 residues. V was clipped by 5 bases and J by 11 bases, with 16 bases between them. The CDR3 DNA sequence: TGTGCCAGCAGTACAGGGACGTTTGCCGAGTACTTC. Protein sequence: CASSTGTFAEYF.

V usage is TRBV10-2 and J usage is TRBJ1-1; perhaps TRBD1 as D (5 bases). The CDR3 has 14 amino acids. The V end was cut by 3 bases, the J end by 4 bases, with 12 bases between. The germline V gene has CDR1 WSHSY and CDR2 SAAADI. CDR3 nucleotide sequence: TGCGCCAGCAGTGATGGGACGTATAGCACTGAAGCTTTCTTT. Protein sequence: CASSDGTYSTEAFF.

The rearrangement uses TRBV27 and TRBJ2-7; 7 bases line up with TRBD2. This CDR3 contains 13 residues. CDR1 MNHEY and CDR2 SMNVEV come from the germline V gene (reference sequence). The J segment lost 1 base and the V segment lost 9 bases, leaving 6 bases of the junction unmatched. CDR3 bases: TGTGCCAGTACCCAAGCGGGGTCCTACGAGCAGTACTTC. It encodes CASTQAGSYEQYF.

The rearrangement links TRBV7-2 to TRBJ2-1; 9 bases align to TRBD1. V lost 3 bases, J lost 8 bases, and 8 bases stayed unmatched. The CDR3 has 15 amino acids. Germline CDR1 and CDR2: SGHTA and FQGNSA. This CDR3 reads CASSFGTGLRDEQFF. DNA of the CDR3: TGTGCCAGCAGCTTCGGGACAGGGTTAAGGGATGAGCAGTTCTTC.

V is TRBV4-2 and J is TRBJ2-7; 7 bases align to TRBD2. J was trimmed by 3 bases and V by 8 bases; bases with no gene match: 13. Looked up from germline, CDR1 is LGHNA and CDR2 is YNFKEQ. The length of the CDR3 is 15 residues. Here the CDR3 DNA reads TGTGCCAGCGGTGAGCTTTCTAGCGGTGTCTACGAGCAGTACTTC. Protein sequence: CASGELSSGVYEQYF.

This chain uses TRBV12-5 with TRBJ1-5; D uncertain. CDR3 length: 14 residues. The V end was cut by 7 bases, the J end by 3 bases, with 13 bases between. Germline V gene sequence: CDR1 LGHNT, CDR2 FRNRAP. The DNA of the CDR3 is TGTGCTAGTGCCGACGAGGAACTCAATCAGCCCCAGCATTTT. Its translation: CASADEELNQPQHF.

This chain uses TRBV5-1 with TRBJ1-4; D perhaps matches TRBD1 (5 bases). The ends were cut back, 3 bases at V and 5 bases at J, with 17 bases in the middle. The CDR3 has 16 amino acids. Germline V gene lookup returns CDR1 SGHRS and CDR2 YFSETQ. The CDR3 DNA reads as TGCGCCAGCAGCTCTGGAGACAGCCTCCGGAATGAAAAACTGTTTTTT. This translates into CASSSGDSLRNEKLFF.

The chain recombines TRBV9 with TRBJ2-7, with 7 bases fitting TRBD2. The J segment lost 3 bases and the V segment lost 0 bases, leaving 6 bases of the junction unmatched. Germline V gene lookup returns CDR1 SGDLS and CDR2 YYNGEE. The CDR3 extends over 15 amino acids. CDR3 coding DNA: TGTGCCAGCAGCGTAGGATCCGGACTAGTCTACGAGCAGTACTTC. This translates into CASSVGSGLVYEQYF. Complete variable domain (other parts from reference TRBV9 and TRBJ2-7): DSGVTQTPKHLITATGQRVTLRCSPRSGDLSVYWYQQSLDQGLQFLIQYYNGEERAKGNILERFSAQQFPDLHSELNLSSLELGDSALYFCASSVGSGLVYEQYFGPGTRLTVT.

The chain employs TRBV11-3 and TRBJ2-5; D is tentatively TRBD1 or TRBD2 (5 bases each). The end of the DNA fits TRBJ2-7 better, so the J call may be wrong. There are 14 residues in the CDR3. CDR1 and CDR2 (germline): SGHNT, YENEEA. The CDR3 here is CASSFRDGAYEQYF. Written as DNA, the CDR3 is TGTGCCAGCAGCTTCCGGGACGGGGCCTACGAGCAGTACTTC.

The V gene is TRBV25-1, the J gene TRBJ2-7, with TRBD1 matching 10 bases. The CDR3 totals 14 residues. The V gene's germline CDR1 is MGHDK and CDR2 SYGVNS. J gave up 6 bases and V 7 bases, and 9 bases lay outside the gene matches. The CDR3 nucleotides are TGTGCCAGCACCGACTGGACAGGGGGAGGCGAGCAGTACTTC. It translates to CASTDWTGGGEQYF.

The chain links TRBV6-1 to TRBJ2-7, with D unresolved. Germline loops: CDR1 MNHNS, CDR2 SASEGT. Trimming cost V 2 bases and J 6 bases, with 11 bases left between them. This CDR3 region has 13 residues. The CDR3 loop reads CASSEMAGVEQYF. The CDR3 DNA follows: TGTGCCAGCAGTGAAATGGCAGGAGTCGAGCAGTACTTC.